The T cell receptor (beta chain) under discussion was sequenced for a study of CD8 T cells in Susac syndrome. This CDR3 has 13 residues. Trimming stripped 9 bases from V and 5 bases from J, with 16 bases between. Germline V CDR1 and CDR2: MNHEY, SMNVEV (reference sequence). Roughly 0.45 to 1 ug RNA was reverse transcribed with random hexamers. The TCR beta CDR3 was amplified by immunoSEQ multiplex PCR across 54 Vbeta, 13 Jbeta. TCRdb reprocessed the immunoSEQ multiplex PCR reads with MiXCR, giving one entry per CDR3 protein. The sample holds some 450,000 distinct CDR3 sequences, more than 70% seen once. TCR beta sequences were obtained from blood CD8+ and CD4+ T cells. The multiple sclerosis controls consisted of treatment-naive patients with relapsing-remitting disease, either stable or active. Negative isolation was used for CD8+ and CD4+ T cells, and FACS enrichment was applied to TEMRA cells.

The source of this sequence is a human donor with multiple sclerosis. The chain combines TRBV27 with TRBJ1-1, with TRBD1 as a possible D gene (5 bases). The specimen sequenced was CD8+ T cells from PBMCs. The CDR3, as DNA: TGTGCCAGTAGTCTAAGTAAGGGGACTGAAGCTTTCTTT. Protein: CASSLSKGTEAFF.